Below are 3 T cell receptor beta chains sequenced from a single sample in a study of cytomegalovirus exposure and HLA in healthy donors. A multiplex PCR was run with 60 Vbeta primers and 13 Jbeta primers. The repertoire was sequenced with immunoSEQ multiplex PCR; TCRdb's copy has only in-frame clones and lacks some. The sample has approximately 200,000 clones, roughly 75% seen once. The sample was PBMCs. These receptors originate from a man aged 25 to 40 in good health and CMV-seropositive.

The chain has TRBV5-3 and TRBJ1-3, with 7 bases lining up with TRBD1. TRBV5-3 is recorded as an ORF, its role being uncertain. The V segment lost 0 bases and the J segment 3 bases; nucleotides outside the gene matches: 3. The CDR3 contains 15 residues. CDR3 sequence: CARSLVGGYGNTIYF. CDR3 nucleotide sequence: TGTGCCAGAAGCTTGGTAGGGGGCTATGGAAACACCATATATTTT.

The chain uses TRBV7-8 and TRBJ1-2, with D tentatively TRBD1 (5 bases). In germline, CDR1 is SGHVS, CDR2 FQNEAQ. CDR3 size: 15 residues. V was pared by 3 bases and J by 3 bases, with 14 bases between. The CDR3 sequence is CASSFRPDSYYGYTF. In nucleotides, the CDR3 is TGTGCCAGCAGCTTCAGGCCCGACAGCTACTATGGCTACACCTTC.

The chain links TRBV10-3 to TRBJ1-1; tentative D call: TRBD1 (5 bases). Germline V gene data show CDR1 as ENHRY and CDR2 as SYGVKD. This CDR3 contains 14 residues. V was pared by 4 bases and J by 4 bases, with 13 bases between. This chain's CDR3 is CAISGQTGGTEAFF. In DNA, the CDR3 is TGTGCCATCAGTGGTCAGACGGGGGGCACTGAAGCTTTCTTT.